These 16 T cell receptor beta chains originate from one sample sequenced in a study of blood T cell repertoires in COVID-19 (dated by TCRdb to 2020 to 2022). The library was made by the immunoSEQ multiplex PCR assay. Imported from immuneACCESS, the table was reduced by TCRdb to in-frame sequences with V and J called. These copies leave out some clones; in studies compared against another copy, an unresolved V gene accounts for under half, and the cause of the remainder is not known. This sample has 190,000 or so clones in its table, and 85% to 90% of those were observed once. Jointly, the top ten make up about 2.5% of the sample. Material for sequencing was peripheral blood. The receptor source for this set is a man between 35 and 55 years old with active or convalescent COVID-19.

The chain uses TRBV7-2 and TRBJ2-5; TRBD1 aligns across 9 bases. From germline, CDR1 is SGHTA and CDR2 FQGNSA. V lost 6 bases, J lost 7 bases, and 9 bases stayed unmatched. The CDR3 consists of 14 residues. CDR3 DNA sequence: TGTGCCAGCAGTACCGGGACAGGGTCCGTGACCCAGTACTTC. This sequence encodes CASSTGTGSVTQYF.

This clone has only a few counts. This sequence joins TRBV4-1 and TRBJ2-1, with 7 nucleotides matching TRBD1. CDR1 and CDR2 (germline): MGHRA, YSYEKL. The CDR3 runs to 15 residues. The trim removed 0 bases at V and 5 bases at J, leaving 4 bases unmatched. CDR3 loop: CASSQETGSHNEQFF. The CDR3 DNA follows: TGCGCCAGCAGCCAAGAGACAGGGTCCCACAATGAGCAGTTCTTC.

This clone was counted a few times. The chain links TRBV4-3 to TRBJ1-4; possible D gene TRBD1, 5 bases. Trimming shortened V by 4 bases and J by 8 bases, and 17 bases separated the two germline ends. Germline loops: CDR1 LGHNA, CDR2 YSLEER. CDR3 length: 15 residues. The CDR3 spells CASSPSGAVEEKLFF. CDR3 sequence (DNA): TGCGCCAGCAGCCCCAGCGGGGCAGTGGAGGAAAAACTGTTTTTT.

The V call is TRBV12-3 or TRBV12-4, the J call TRBJ2-1; 11 nucleotides align to TRBD2. This CDR3 has 13 amino acids. Trimming took 6 bases from V and 9 from J; bases not matched to a gene: 4. Here the CDR3 reads CASSGLAGGEQFF. The CDR3 DNA follows: TGTGCCAGCAGCGGCCTAGCGGGGGGTGAGCAGTTCTTC.

This clone showed up just a few times. The gene calls are TRBV2 and TRBJ1-6; D possibly corresponds to TRBD1 (5 bases). The V and J ends lost 7 bases and 6 bases respectively, with 13 bases between them. The CDR3 extends over 14 amino acids. Per germline, CDR1 SNHLY and CDR2 FYNNEI. CDR3 loop: CASKEQALNSPLHF. CDR3 coding DNA: TGTGCCAGCAAAGAACAGGCCCTTAATTCACCCCTCCACTTT.

The chain employs TRBV6-5 and TRBJ2-7, with D possibly matching TRBD1 (5 bases). V lost 0 bases, J lost 0 bases, and 9 bases lay in between. CDR3 length: 15 residues. In germline, CDR1 is MNHEY, CDR2 SVGAGI. In DNA form, the CDR3 reads TGTGCCAGCAGTTACTCGAGACAGTTCTCCTACGAGCAGTACTTC. Its protein is CASSYSRQFSYEQYF.

The chain employs TRBV5-1 and TRBJ2-5, with 9 bases identical to TRBD2. Germline CDR1 is SGHRS and CDR2 is YFSETQ. The CDR3 has 18 amino acids. V trimming: 1 base; J trimming: 5 bases; junction bases outside the gene matches: 15. CDR3 amino acids: CASSLPFGESGGLETQYF. The CDR3 region has the DNA TGCGCCAGCAGCTTGCCCTTCGGGGAGAGCGGGGGGCTGGAGACCCAGTACTTC.

This clone occurred once. The CDR3 here is CASSGQGQETQYF. DNA for the CDR3: TGTGCCAGTTCTGGACAGGGGCAAGAGACCCAGTACTTC. The V and J genes are TRBV6-5 and TRBJ2-5; TRBD1 aligns across 9 bases. V lost 9 bases and J lost 2; bases outside the gene matches: 4. This CDR3 comprises 13 residues. Germline CDR1 reads MNHEY; CDR2 reads SVGAGI.

This chain links TRBV27 with TRBJ2-1, with TRBD2 matching over 10 bases. The CDR3 sequence is 15 residues long. Germline V gives CDR1 MNHEY, CDR2 SMNVEV (reference sequence). V gave up 5 bases and J gave up 3 bases; unmatched junction bases: 4. CDR3 sequence (DNA): TGTGCCAGCAGTCTAGCGGGGGACGACTACAATGAGCAGTTCTTC. Translation gives CASSLAGDDYNEQFF.

The chain couples TRBV11-3 to TRBJ2-1, with D unclear. Germline V gene lookup returns CDR1 SGHNT and CDR2 YENEEA. The CDR3 extends over 15 amino acids. V was pared by 1 base and J by 0 bases, with 7 bases between. The CDR3, as DNA: TGTGCCAGCAGCTTAGTTCCTAACTCCTACAATGAGCAGTTCTTC. It encodes CASSLVPNSYNEQFF.

The DNA for the CDR3 is TGTGCCAGCAGCCACCACAGGGGTACTAATGAAAAACTGTTTTTT. Its protein product is CASSHHRGTNEKLFF. This rearrangement joins TRBV11-2 to TRBJ1-4; 7 bases align to TRBD1. The CDR3 is made up of 15 amino acids. Unmatched junction bases numbered 5, after V lost 5 bases and J lost 2 bases. Germline V gene data show CDR1 as SGHAT and CDR2 as FQNNGV.

J is TRBJ1-3 and V is TRBV18, with a tentative D call TRBD1 (6 bases). This CDR3 has 15 amino acids. V lost 6 bases, J lost 0 bases, and 12 bases lay in between. Germline V gene data show CDR1 as KGHSH and CDR2 as LQKENI. The CDR3 sequence is CASSPDRPSGNTIYF. CDR3 DNA: TGTGCCAGCTCCCCGGACAGACCCTCTGGAAACACCATATATTTT.

This clone was recorded only once. The gene calls are TRBV4-1 and TRBJ1-4, with D unresolved. V was shortened by 4 bases and J by 4 bases, with 7 bases between the two germline ends. CDR1 is MGHRA and CDR2 is YSYEKL in the germline V gene. There are 13 residues in the CDR3. The CDR3 sequence is CASSLSSNEKLFF. The CDR3 DNA is TGCGCCAGCAGCCTTTCTAGTAATGAAAAACTGTTTTTT.

J is TRBJ2-3 and V is TRBV7-9; 13 nucleotides align to TRBD2. This CDR3 region has 17 residues. Unmatched junction bases numbered 10, after V lost 4 bases and J lost 6 bases. Germline V gene data show CDR1 as SEHNR and CDR2 as FQNEAQ (reference sequence). CDR3: CASSSAGTSGVWDTQYF. The CDR3 nucleotides read TGTGCCAGCAGCTCGGCCGGGACTAGCGGGGTCTGGGATACGCAGTATTTT.

J is TRBJ2-4 and V is TRBV4-3, with 8 bases identical to TRBD2. Germline V gene data show CDR1 as LGHNA and CDR2 as YSLEER. V lost 0 bases and J lost 7; bases outside the gene matches: 20. The CDR3 loop spans 20 amino acids. CDR3 region: CASSQDTGVGTSFGRNIQYF. CDR3 sequence (DNA): TGCGCCAGCAGCCAAGATACGGGAGTTGGGACTAGTTTCGGTAGGAACATTCAGTACTTC.

The chain joins TRBV12-3 or TRBV12-4 to TRBJ1-2, with 7 bases fitting TRBD1. V was clipped by 6 bases and J by 8 bases; unmatched bases: 3. The CDR3 has 11 residues. CDR3 protein: CASRTGRGYTF. The CDR3 nucleotides are TGTGCCAGCAGGACAGGGCGAGGCTACACCTTC.